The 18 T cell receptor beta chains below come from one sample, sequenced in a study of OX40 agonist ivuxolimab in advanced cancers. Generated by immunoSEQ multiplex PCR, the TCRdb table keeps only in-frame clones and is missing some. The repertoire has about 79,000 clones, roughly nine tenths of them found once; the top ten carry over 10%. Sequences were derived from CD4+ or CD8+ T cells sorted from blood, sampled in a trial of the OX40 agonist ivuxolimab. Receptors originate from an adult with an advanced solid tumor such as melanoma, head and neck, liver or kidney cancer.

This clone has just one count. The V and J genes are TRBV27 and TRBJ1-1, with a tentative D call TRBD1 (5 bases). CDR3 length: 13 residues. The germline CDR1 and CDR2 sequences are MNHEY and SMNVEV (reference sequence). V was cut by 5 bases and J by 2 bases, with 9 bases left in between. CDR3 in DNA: TGTGCCAGCAGTGCCACAGGTAACACTGAAGCTTTCTTT. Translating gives CASSATGNTEAFF.

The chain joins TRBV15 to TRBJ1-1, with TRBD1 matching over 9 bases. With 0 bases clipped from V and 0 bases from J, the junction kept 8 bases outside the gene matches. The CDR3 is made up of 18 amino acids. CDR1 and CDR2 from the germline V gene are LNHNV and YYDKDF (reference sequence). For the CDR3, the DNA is TGTGCCACCAGCAGAGATCTAGGGACAGGGTCTTTGAACACTGAAGCTTTCTTT. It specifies CATSRDLGTGSLNTEAFF.

CDR3 coding DNA: TGTGCCAGCAGCTTTGGGGGGATTTTAAGGGACAATGAGCAGTTCTTC. Amino acid sequence: CASSFGGILRDNEQFF. This rearrangement joins TRBV5-8 to TRBJ2-1; D perhaps matches TRBD2 (6 bases). V shed 2 bases and J shed 5 bases, with 17 bases lying between them. Germline loops: CDR1 SGHTS, CDR2 YDEGEE. The CDR3 totals 16 residues.

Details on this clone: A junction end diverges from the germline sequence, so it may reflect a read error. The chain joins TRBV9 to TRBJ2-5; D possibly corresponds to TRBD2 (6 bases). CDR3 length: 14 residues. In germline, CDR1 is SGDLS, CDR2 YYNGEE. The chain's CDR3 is CASSPGLTQEAQYF. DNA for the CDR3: TGTGCCAGCAGCCCGGGACTGACCCAAGAGGCCCAGTACTTC.

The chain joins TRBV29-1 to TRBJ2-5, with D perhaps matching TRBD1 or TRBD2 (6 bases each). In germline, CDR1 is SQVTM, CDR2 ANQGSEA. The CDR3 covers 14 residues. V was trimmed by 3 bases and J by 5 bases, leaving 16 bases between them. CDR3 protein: CSVEDSPAGETQYF. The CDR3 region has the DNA TGCAGCGTTGAGGACAGCCCGGCGGGGGAGACCCAGTACTTC.

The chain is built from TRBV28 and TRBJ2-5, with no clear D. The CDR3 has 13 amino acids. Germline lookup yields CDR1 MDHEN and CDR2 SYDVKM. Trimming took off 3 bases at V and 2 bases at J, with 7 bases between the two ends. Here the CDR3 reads CASSFTYQETQYF. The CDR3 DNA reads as TGTGCCAGCAGTTTTACTTATCAAGAGACCCAGTACTTC.

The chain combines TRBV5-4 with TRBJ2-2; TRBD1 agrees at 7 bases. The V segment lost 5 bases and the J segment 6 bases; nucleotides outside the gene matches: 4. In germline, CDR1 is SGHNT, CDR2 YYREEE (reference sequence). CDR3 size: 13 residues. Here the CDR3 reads CASRPTGAGELFF. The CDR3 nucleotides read TGTGCCAGCAGGCCAACAGGGGCCGGGGAGCTGTTTTTT.

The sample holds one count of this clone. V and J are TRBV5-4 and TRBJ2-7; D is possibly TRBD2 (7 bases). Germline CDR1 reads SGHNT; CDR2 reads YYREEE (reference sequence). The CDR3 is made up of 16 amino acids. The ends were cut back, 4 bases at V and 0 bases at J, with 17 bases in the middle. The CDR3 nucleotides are TGTGCCAGCAGCCCCTCCGGGGGGCCCAGCTCCTACGAGCAGTACTTC. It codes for CASSPSGGPSSYEQYF.

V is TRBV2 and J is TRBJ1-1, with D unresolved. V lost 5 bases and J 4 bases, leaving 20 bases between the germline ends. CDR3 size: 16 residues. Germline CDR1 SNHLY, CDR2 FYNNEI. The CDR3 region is CASSSDRNTLRTEAFF. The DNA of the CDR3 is TGTGCCAGCAGTTCCGACCGAAACACATTGCGCACTGAAGCTTTCTTT. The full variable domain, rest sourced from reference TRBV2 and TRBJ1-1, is EPEVTQTPSHQVTQMGQEVILRCVPISNHLYFYWYRQILGQKVEFLVSFYNNEISEKSEIFDDQFSVERPDGSNFTLKIRSTKLEDSAMYFCASSSDRNTLRTEAFFGQGTRLTVV.

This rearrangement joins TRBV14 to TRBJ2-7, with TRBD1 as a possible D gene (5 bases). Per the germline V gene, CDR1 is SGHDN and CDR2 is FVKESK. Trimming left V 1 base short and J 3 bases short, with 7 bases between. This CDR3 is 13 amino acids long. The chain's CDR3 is CASSQGQYYEQYF. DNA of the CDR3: TGTGCCAGCAGCCAAGGACAGTACTACGAGCAGTACTTC. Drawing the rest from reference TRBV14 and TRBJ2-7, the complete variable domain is EAGVTQFPSHSVIEKGQTVTLRCDPISGHDNLYWYRRVMGKEIKFLLHFVKESKQDESGMPNNRFLAERTGGTYSTLKVQPAELEDSGVYFCASSQGQYYEQYFGPGTRLTVT.

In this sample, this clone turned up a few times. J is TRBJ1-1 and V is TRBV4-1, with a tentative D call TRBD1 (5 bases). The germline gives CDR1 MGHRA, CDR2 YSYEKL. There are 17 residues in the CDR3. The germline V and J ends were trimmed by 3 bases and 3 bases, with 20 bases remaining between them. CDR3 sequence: CASSHASGVGLYTEAFF. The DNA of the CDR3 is TGCGCCAGCAGCCATGCCTCGGGGGTCGGGTTGTACACTGAAGCTTTCTTT.

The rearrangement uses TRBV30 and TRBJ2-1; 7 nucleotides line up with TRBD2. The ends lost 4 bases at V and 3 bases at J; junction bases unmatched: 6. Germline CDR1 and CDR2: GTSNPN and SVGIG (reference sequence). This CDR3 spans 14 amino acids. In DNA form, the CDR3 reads TGTGCCTGGACCCCTGGCGGGAGCTACAATGAGCAGTTCTTC. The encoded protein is CAWTPGGSYNEQFF.

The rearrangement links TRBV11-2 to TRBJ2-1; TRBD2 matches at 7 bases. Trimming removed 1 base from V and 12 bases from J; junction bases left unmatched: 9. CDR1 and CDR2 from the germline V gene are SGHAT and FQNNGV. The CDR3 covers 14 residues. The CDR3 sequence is CASSLGAGTVGQFF. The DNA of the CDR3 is TGTGCCAGCAGCTTAGGAGCGGGGACCGTCGGGCAGTTCTTC.

The CDR3 DNA reads as TGTGCCAGCAGCCAAGAGGGACTAGCGGGAGCCTACGAGCAGTACTTC. Protein sequence: CASSQEGLAGAYEQYF. This chain connects TRBV11-3 to TRBJ2-5; 14 nucleotides line up with TRBD2. The end of the DNA is better explained by TRBJ2-7, so the J call may be wrong. The CDR3 contains 16 residues. The germline gives CDR1 SGHNT, CDR2 YENEEA.

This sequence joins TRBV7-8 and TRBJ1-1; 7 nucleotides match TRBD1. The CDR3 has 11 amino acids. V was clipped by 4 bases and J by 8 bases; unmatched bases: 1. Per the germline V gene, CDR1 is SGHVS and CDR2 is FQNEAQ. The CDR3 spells CASSWTGEAFF. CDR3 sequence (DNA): TGTGCCAGCAGCTGGACAGGAGAAGCTTTCTTT.

This CDR3 is CASSFNSGPTYEQYF. CDR3 nucleotide sequence: TGTGCCAGCAGTTTTAATAGCGGGCCCACCTACGAGCAGTACTTC. This chain connects TRBV27 to TRBJ2-7; TRBD2 aligns across 7 bases. This CDR3 comprises 15 residues. After removal of 3 bases from V and 2 bases from J, the junction contained 7 bases not matched to a gene. The V gene's germline CDR1 is MNHEY and CDR2 SMNVEV (reference sequence).

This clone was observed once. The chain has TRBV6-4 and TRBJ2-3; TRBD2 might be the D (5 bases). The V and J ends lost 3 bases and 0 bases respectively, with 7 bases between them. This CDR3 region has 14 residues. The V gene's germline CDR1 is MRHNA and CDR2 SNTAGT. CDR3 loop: CASSEGGSTDTQYF. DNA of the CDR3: TGTGCCAGCAGTGAGGGCGGGAGCACAGATACGCAGTATTTT.

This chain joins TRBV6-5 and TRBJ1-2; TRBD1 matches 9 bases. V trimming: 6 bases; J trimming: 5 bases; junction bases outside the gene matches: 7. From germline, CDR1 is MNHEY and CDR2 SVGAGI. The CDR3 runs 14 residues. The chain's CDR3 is CASRPDRGDYGYTF. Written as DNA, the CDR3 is TGTGCCAGCAGACCTGACAGGGGGGATTATGGCTACACCTTC.